The clone carrying this T cell receptor (beta chain) was recorded only once. What it binds is unknown. This entry comes from a study of PD-1 blockade in classical Hodgkin lymphoma. Method: immunoSEQ multiplex PCR; TCRdb's copy keeps in-frame clones and lacks some. The data hold tens of thousands of clones, with approximately 85% observed a single time. Findings of the study overall: CD4+ TCR diversity rose significantly by C4D1, and CD8+ TCR diversity did not. The authors excluded patients who started nivolumab under 1 year after ASCT. Newly diagnosed patients were reported to exhibit reduced baseline TCR diversity relative to healthy donors.

Every patient had relapsed following autologous stem cell transplantation, and cohorts differed in brentuximab vedotin exposure. Purification of CD4+ T cells from thawed PBMCs was achieved by magnetic negative selection. V shed 6 bases and J shed 12 bases, with 17 bases lying between them. The CDR3 has 11 residues. The germline V gene has CDR1 DFQATT and CDR2 SNEGSKA (reference sequence). This specimen was CD4+ T cells from blood, taken at baseline. This receptor was identified in a human donor with classical Hodgkin lymphoma. The V call is TRBV20-1, the J call TRBJ1-1; TRBD1 is a possible D gene (6 bases). The CDR3: CSATTRGISFF. The CDR3 region has the DNA TGCAGTGCCACAACTAGGGGGATATCTTTCTTT.